These T cell receptor beta chains were read from a single sample in a study of cytomegalovirus exposure and HLA in healthy donors. The table came from immunoSEQ multiplex PCR; TCRdb's copy has only in-frame clones and leaves some out. The sample has about 160,000 clones; about 82% are singletons. Material: PBMCs. The receptors originated from a man in his thirties or forties in good health and CMV-seropositive. Both conserved end residues are part of each CDR3. D genes are given only for firm matches. Some rows mark clone size as missing; the rest say once, few, many or name a class of expanded clone.

j_call: TRBJ2-5; clone_size: few; d_call: -; v_call: TRBV29-1; cdr3_nt: TGCAGCGTCGGCATGAGGGAAGAGACCCAGTACTTC; cdr3_aa: CSVGMREETQYF
j_call: TRBJ1-5; clone_size: -; d_call: TRBD1; v_call: TRBV7-9; cdr3_nt: TGTGCCAGCAGCTTGGGACAGAGCCACAATCAGCCCCAGCATTTT; cdr3_aa: CASSLGQSHNQPQHF
j_call: TRBJ2-1; clone_size: -; d_call: -; v_call: TRBV9; cdr3_nt: TGTGCCAGCAGCGTAGCGGGAGACGGCGATGAGCAGTTCTTC; cdr3_aa: CASSVAGDGDEQFF
j_call: TRBJ2-3; clone_size: -; d_call: -; v_call: TRBV20-1; cdr3_nt: TGCAGTGCTTTGGGACTAGATACGCAGTATTTT; cdr3_aa: CSALGLDTQYF
j_call: TRBJ2-7; clone_size: -; d_call: TRBD1; v_call: TRBV15; cdr3_nt: TGTGCCACCAGCAGTATGGGACAGGGGTTCGACGAGCAGTACTTC; cdr3_aa: CATSSMGQGFDEQYF
j_call: TRBJ2-7; clone_size: -; d_call: TRBD1; v_call: TRBV4-1; cdr3_nt: TGCGCCAGCAGCCAACTAGAGGGGGCTTACGAGCAGTACTTC; cdr3_aa: CASSQLEGAYEQYF
j_call: TRBJ2-7; clone_size: -; d_call: TRBD1; v_call: TRBV10-3; cdr3_nt: TGTGCCACCGCCAACAGGGGATTAACCTACGAGCAGTACTTC; cdr3_aa: CATANRGLTYEQYF
j_call: TRBJ2-7; clone_size: few; d_call: -; v_call: TRBV27; cdr3_nt: TGTGCCAGCAGTTTCCGGTCGGAGCACGAGCAGTACTTC; cdr3_aa: CASSFRSEHEQYF
j_call: TRBJ1-2; clone_size: -; d_call: TRBD1; v_call: TRBV9; cdr3_nt: TGTGCCAGCAGCGTCAACAGGGGCCCCGGCTACACCTTC; cdr3_aa: CASSVNRGPGYTF
j_call: TRBJ1-2; clone_size: few; d_call: -; v_call: TRBV27; cdr3_nt: TGTGCCAGCAGTTTAAGGGGGATCCATGGCTACACCTTC; cdr3_aa: CASSLRGIHGYTF
j_call: TRBJ1-6; clone_size: -; d_call: TRBD1; v_call: TRBV4-2; cdr3_nt: TGTGCCAGCAGCCAGATACAGGGGAGCGGGAATTCACCCCTCCACTTT; cdr3_aa: CASSQIQGSGNSPLHF
j_call: TRBJ1-1; clone_size: -; d_call: -; v_call: TRBV5-1; cdr3_nt: TGCGCCAGCAGCTTGGTGGGACACAAGAACACTGAAGCTTTCTTT; cdr3_aa: CASSLVGHKNTEAFF
j_call: TRBJ2-3; clone_size: -; d_call: TRBD2; v_call: TRBV7-2; cdr3_nt: TGTGCCAGCAGCTCACGGGGACTAGCGGGGGTAGCAGATACGCAGTATTTT; cdr3_aa: CASSSRGLAGVADTQYF
j_call: TRBJ1-1; clone_size: -; d_call: -; v_call: TRBV6-5; cdr3_nt: TGTGCCAGCAGTTACTCCGGGGGAGGGGGCACTGAAGCTTTCTTT; cdr3_aa: CASSYSGGGGTEAFF
j_call: TRBJ2-3; clone_size: -; d_call: -; v_call: TRBV9; cdr3_nt: TGTGCCAGCAGCGTAGAGGGGGGGCGAAGCACAGATACGCAGTATTTT; cdr3_aa: CASSVEGGRSTDTQYF
j_call: TRBJ1-5; clone_size: -; d_call: -; v_call: TRBV7-8; cdr3_nt: TGTGCCAGCAGCTTAGAAGGAGGGTATTTTGGTCAGCCCCAGCATTTT; cdr3_aa: CASSLEGGYFGQPQHF
j_call: TRBJ1-1; clone_size: -; d_call: TRBD1; v_call: TRBV4-1; cdr3_nt: TGCGCCAGCAGCCCACAGGGGGCGAACACTGAAGCTTTCTTT; cdr3_aa: CASSPQGANTEAFF
j_call: TRBJ2-5; clone_size: -; d_call: TRBD2; v_call: TRBV6-5; cdr3_nt: TGTGCCAGCAGTCCACTAGCGGGGGCGGGAGAGACCCAGTACTTC; cdr3_aa: CASSPLAGAGETQYF
j_call: TRBJ2-3; clone_size: -; d_call: TRBD2; v_call: TRBV9; cdr3_nt: TGTGCCAGCAGCGTAGACACGGGGGGGCAATCGGGTACGCAGTATTTT; cdr3_aa: CASSVDTGGQSGTQYF
j_call: TRBJ1-6; clone_size: -; d_call: -; v_call: TRBV7-2; cdr3_nt: TGTGCCAGCAGCCTGACAATAGGAGGCTCACCCCTCCACTTT; cdr3_aa: CASSLTIGGSPLHF
j_call: TRBJ1-2; clone_size: medium-sized; d_call: TRBD1; v_call: TRBV6-1; cdr3_nt: TGTGCCAGCAGTGAAGAAGGAGGGGGCGCCTCTGGCTACACCTTC; cdr3_aa: CASSEEGGGASGYTF
j_call: TRBJ2-1; clone_size: -; d_call: TRBD2; v_call: TRBV6-5; cdr3_nt: TGTGCCAGCAGTTCGGTAGCGGGGATCAATGAGCAGTTCTTC; cdr3_aa: CASSSVAGINEQFF
j_call: TRBJ1-3; clone_size: -; d_call: -; v_call: TRBV5-4; cdr3_nt: TGTGCCAGCAGCCTCGGACAGGGAAACACCATATATTTT; cdr3_aa: CASSLGQGNTIYF
j_call: TRBJ1-1; clone_size: -; d_call: -; v_call: TRBV4-1; cdr3_nt: TGCGCCAGCAGCCAGGCCTCGTCCGCTGAAGCTTTCTTT; cdr3_aa: CASSQASSAEAFF
j_call: TRBJ2-7; clone_size: -; d_call: TRBD1; v_call: TRBV11-2; cdr3_nt: TGTGCCAGCAGCTTTCTGACAGGGAGCGAGCAGTACTTC; cdr3_aa: CASSFLTGSEQYF
j_call: TRBJ1-5; clone_size: -; d_call: -; v_call: TRBV11-1; cdr3_nt: TGTGCCAGCAGTAGGGGTAGCAATCAGCCCCAGCATTTT; cdr3_aa: CASSRGSNQPQHF
j_call: TRBJ2-3; clone_size: -; d_call: TRBD2; v_call: TRBV27; cdr3_nt: TGTGCCAGCAGTTTATCGTTTAGCGGGGGGATACGTTTTACAGATACGCAGTATTTT; cdr3_aa: CASSLSFSGGIRFTDTQYF
j_call: TRBJ2-7; clone_size: -; d_call: -; v_call: TRBV6-5; cdr3_nt: TGTGCCAGCAGTTACTCAATCTACGAGCGGTATCCCTACTTC; cdr3_aa: CASSYSIYERYPYF
j_call: TRBJ2-1; clone_size: -; d_call: TRBD2; v_call: TRBV29-1; cdr3_nt: TGCAGCGCCCCCTTAGCGGGGCCTTACAATGAGCAGTTCTTC; cdr3_aa: CSAPLAGPYNEQFF
j_call: TRBJ2-5; clone_size: once; d_call: -; v_call: TRBV5-1; cdr3_nt: TGCGCCAGCAACTCGGGCCGGCGGGGAGAGACCCAGTACTTC; cdr3_aa: CASNSGRRGETQYF
j_call: TRBJ1-1; clone_size: -; d_call: -; v_call: TRBV5-1; cdr3_nt: TGCGCCAGCAGCGAAACAGGTGAAGGGACTGAAGCTTTCTTT; cdr3_aa: CASSETGEGTEAFF
j_call: TRBJ2-3; clone_size: -; d_call: -; v_call: TRBV20-1; cdr3_nt: TGCAGTGGCCCGATTGGAGGTACGCAGTATTTT; cdr3_aa: CSGPIGGTQYF
j_call: TRBJ1-5; clone_size: -; d_call: TRBD1; v_call: TRBV15; cdr3_nt: TGTGCCACCACCACAGGGGGCAGTGTCAATCAGCCCCAGCATTTT; cdr3_aa: CATTTGGSVNQPQHF
j_call: TRBJ2-7; clone_size: few; d_call: TRBD1; v_call: TRBV13; cdr3_nt: TGTGCCAGCAGCTTCCCGGACAGGGCCTACGAGCAGTACTTC; cdr3_aa: CASSFPDRAYEQYF
j_call: TRBJ1-5; clone_size: -; d_call: -; v_call: TRBV5-5; cdr3_nt: TGTGCCAGCAGCTGGGGACAACCCCGCAATCAGCCCCAGCATTTT; cdr3_aa: CASSWGQPRNQPQHF
j_call: TRBJ2-7; clone_size: -; d_call: -; v_call: TRBV4-2; cdr3_nt: TGTGCCAGCAGCCAAGGTAATAGCTTCTACTCCTACGAGCAGTACTTC; cdr3_aa: CASSQGNSFYSYEQYF
j_call: TRBJ2-3; clone_size: -; d_call: TRBD2; v_call: TRBV13; cdr3_nt: TGTGCCAGCAGCGTAGCCCCGGGGGGGCCCCGCACAGATACGCAGTATTTT; cdr3_aa: CASSVAPGGPRTDTQYF
j_call: TRBJ2-3; clone_size: -; d_call: -; v_call: TRBV7-2; cdr3_nt: TGTGCCAGCAGCTTAGAGGGGTGGGGATTCACAGATACGCAGTATTTT; cdr3_aa: CASSLEGWGFTDTQYF
j_call: TRBJ1-6; clone_size: -; d_call: -; v_call: TRBV30; cdr3_nt: TGTGCCTGGAGTGTACGCCCAGGGGAATATAATTCACCCCTCCACTTT; cdr3_aa: CAWSVRPGEYNSPLHF
j_call: TRBJ1-4; clone_size: -; d_call: -; v_call: TRBV4-3; cdr3_nt: TGCGCCAGCAGCCAAGGGTCGGGAGTTGGGCGGGAAAAACTGTTTTTT; cdr3_aa: CASSQGSGVGREKLFF
j_call: TRBJ2-3; clone_size: -; d_call: TRBD2; v_call: TRBV5-1; cdr3_nt: TGCGCCAGCAGCTCTACTAGCGGGGGGACAGATACGCAGTATTTT; cdr3_aa: CASSSTSGGTDTQYF
j_call: TRBJ1-2; clone_size: -; d_call: TRBD1; v_call: TRBV4-1; cdr3_nt: TGCGCCAGCAGCCCCCGGGGGACAGGGAACTATGGCTACACCTTC; cdr3_aa: CASSPRGTGNYGYTF
j_call: TRBJ1-5; clone_size: -; d_call: TRBD1; v_call: TRBV5-1; cdr3_nt: TGCGCCAGCAGCAAGGAGGGGAGACAGGGCGGCCAGCCCCAGCATTTT; cdr3_aa: CASSKEGRQGGQPQHF
j_call: TRBJ2-3; clone_size: -; d_call: TRBD2; v_call: TRBV30; cdr3_nt: TGTGCCTGGGAAGCGGGGGGGGGTCCTGATACGCAGTATTTT; cdr3_aa: CAWEAGGGPDTQYF
j_call: TRBJ2-1; clone_size: -; d_call: TRBD2; v_call: TRBV7-8; cdr3_nt: TGTGCCAGCAAGGGAGCTAGCGGGGGGGTCGTCAATGAGCAGTTCTTC; cdr3_aa: CASKGASGGVVNEQFF
j_call: TRBJ1-1; clone_size: -; d_call: TRBD1; v_call: TRBV5-6; cdr3_nt: TGTGCCAGCAGCTTTTTTGACAGGGGGCAAAAAGCTTTCTTT; cdr3_aa: CASSFFDRGQKAFF
j_call: TRBJ2-5; clone_size: -; d_call: TRBD1; v_call: TRBV27; cdr3_nt: TGTGCCAGCAGATCAGGGGGAGAGACCCAGTACTTC; cdr3_aa: CASRSGGETQYF
j_call: TRBJ2-2; clone_size: -; d_call: TRBD2; v_call: TRBV2; cdr3_nt: TGTGCCAGCAGTCCTAGCGGGGGGCCCGGGGAGCTGTTTTTT; cdr3_aa: CASSPSGGPGELFF
j_call: TRBJ2-7; clone_size: few; d_call: TRBD1; v_call: TRBV6-1; cdr3_nt: TGTGCCAGCAGTGACGGACAGGGTATCTACGAGCAGTACTTC; cdr3_aa: CASSDGQGIYEQYF
j_call: TRBJ2-5; clone_size: once; d_call: -; v_call: TRBV29-1; cdr3_nt: TGCAGCGTTGCGGCAGGGGAGGAGACCCAGTACTTC; cdr3_aa: CSVAAGEETQYF
j_call: TRBJ1-2; clone_size: -; d_call: -; v_call: TRBV4-3; cdr3_nt: TGCGCCAGCAGCACAGAATCCCGCTATGGCTACACCTTC; cdr3_aa: CASSTESRYGYTF
j_call: TRBJ2-3; clone_size: once; d_call: -; v_call: TRBV4-3; cdr3_nt: TGCGCCAGCAGCCAACGGTGGGGGGTCACAGATACGCAGTATTTT; cdr3_aa: CASSQRWGVTDTQYF
j_call: TRBJ1-1; clone_size: -; d_call: -; v_call: TRBV6-1; cdr3_nt: TGTGCCAGCAGTGAAGGGGCAGCCCCGAACACTGAAGCTTTCTTT; cdr3_aa: CASSEGAAPNTEAFF
j_call: TRBJ2-7; clone_size: -; d_call: TRBD2; v_call: TRBV5-1; cdr3_nt: TGCGCCAGCAGCGCGGGAGATTTCCCCTACGAGCAGTACTTC; cdr3_aa: CASSAGDFPYEQYF
j_call: TRBJ2-5; clone_size: -; d_call: -; v_call: TRBV7-9; cdr3_nt: TGTGCCAGCAGCCCCGCGCAGGGCGGCCAAGAGACCCAGTACTTC; cdr3_aa: CASSPAQGGQETQYF